This is a list of T cell receptor beta chains from one sample in a study of cytomegalovirus exposure and HLA in healthy donors. Assay used: immunoSEQ multiplex PCR; TCRdb lists only in-frame clones, some missing. Of 150,000 to 190,000 clones listed, roughly 82% are singletons. Sequencing input: PBMCs. Receptor source: a woman aged 45-65 years in good health and CMV-seropositive. CDR3s include the opening cysteine and the closing phenylalanine or tryptophan. The D gene is left open where the match is weak. Rows may omit the clone size; those that give it use once, few, many or a size class.

. TRBJ2-1 TRBV6-4 . CASSVLFGQSYNEQFF TGTGCCAGCAGTGTCCTTTTCGGACAGTCCTACAATGAGCAGTTCTTC
TRBD2 TRBJ2-1 TRBV9 . CASGLAGYNEQFF TGTGCCAGCGGACTAGCGGGGTACAATGAGCAGTTCTTC
TRBD1 TRBJ1-6 TRBV7-2 . CASSRGQTLNSPLHF TGTGCCAGCAGCAGGGGACAGACACTTAATTCACCCCTCCACTTT
TRBD1 TRBJ1-4 TRBV7-9 . CASSGGTATNEKLFF TGTGCCAGCAGCGGGGGGACAGCAACTAATGAAAAACTGTTTTTT
TRBD2 TRBJ2-6 TRBV14 once CASSHGGKIWATGANVLTF TGTGCCAGCAGCCACGGGGGGAAAATTTGGGCGACTGGGGCCAACGTCCTGACTTTC
. TRBJ2-3 TRBV19 once CASSRGGPPDTQYF TGTGCCAGTAGTAGGGGGGGCCCTCCAGATACGCAGTATTTT
. TRBJ1-5 TRBV28 . CASSSTGFNQPQHF TGTGCCAGCAGTTCGACAGGATTCAATCAGCCCCAGCATTTT
. TRBJ2-7 TRBV7-2 . CASSTQAYEQYF TGTGCCAGCAGCACACAGGCCTACGAGCAGTACTTC
TRBD1 TRBJ1-4 TRBV4-3 once CASSQVTGGAQLFF TGCGCCAGCAGCCAAGTGACAGGGGGAGCACAACTGTTTTTT
. TRBJ1-1 TRBV11-2 once CASSFGQPTEAFF TGTGCCAGCAGCTTTGGACAACCCACTGAAGCTTTCTTT
TRBD1 TRBJ2-7 TRBV18 . CASSPNPGGFYEQYF TGTGCCAGCTCACCCAATCCAGGGGGATTCTACGAGCAGTACTTC
TRBD2 TRBJ2-1 TRBV5-8 few CASSLGLAGGPLYNEQFF TGTGCCAGCAGCTTGGGACTAGCGGGGGGCCCACTTTACAATGAGCAGTTCTTC
TRBD1 TRBJ1-2 TRBV19 . CASMLGTGGSTNYGYTF TGTGCCAGTATGTTAGGAACAGGGGGGTCGACTAACTATGGCTACACCTTC
. TRBJ1-2 TRBV30 . CAWRVQHGYTF TGTGCCTGGAGGGTACAGCATGGCTACACCTTC
. TRBJ1-5 TRBV29-1 . CSVETSEDGRPQHF TGCAGCGTTGAAACAAGTGAGGATGGGAGGCCCCAGCATTTT
TRBD2 TRBJ2-1 TRBV15 . CATSRSYTSSGGSYNEQFF TGTGCCACCAGCAGATCTTACACCTCTAGCGGGGGGTCCTACAATGAGCAGTTCTTC
TRBD1 TRBJ1-2 TRBV7-9 . CSSSRAGTGNGYTF TGTTCCAGCAGCCGGGCCGGGACAGGGAACGGCTACACCTTC
. TRBJ1-6 TRBV4-3 . CASSQWTEYNSPLHF TGCGCCAGCAGCCAATGGACAGAATATAATTCACCCCTCCACTTT